This T cell receptor beta chain was identified during a study of early T cells in non-severe SARS-CoV-2 infection. Study as a whole: From unsorted whole blood, bulk RNA was sequenced, and the chains remained unpaired.

This clonotype is categorized as medium-sized (0.01 to 0.1%). The CDR3 loop spans 13 amino acids. CDR1 SGHTA and CDR2 FQGTGA come from the germline V gene. The V end was cut by 2 bases, the J end by 7 bases, with 8 bases between. Each single cDNA molecule received a unique molecular identifier. TCRdb fed the 5' RACE reads into MiXCR, producing one record per CDR3 protein. The sample lists tens of thousands of distinct CDR3 sequences, 8% to 10% seen once, with more than 10% in the top ten. This chain joins TRBV7-3 and TRBJ2-2, with D unresolved. The sequenced material came from whole blood. The TCR was taken from an adult who was a healthcare worker with PCR-confirmed SARS-CoV-2 infection or an uninfected control (not recorded which). CDR3 nucleotides: TGTGCCAGCAGCTTATATCTGGGCGGGGAGCTGTTTTTT. This translates into CASSLYLGGELFF.